The rows below give T cell receptor beta chains drawn from one sample of a study of OX40 agonist ivuxolimab in advanced cancers. The assay was immunoSEQ multiplex PCR, and TCRdb's table has in-frame clones only and misses some. The table has around 68,000 clones, approximately 89% seen once. The source material was CD4+ or CD8+ T cells sorted from blood, sampled in a trial of the OX40 agonist ivuxolimab. These receptors originate from an adult with an advanced solid tumor such as melanoma, head and neck, liver or kidney cancer. Each CDR3 is given with its conserved first and last residue. The D gene is left open where the match is weak. A row's size may be missing; if present it is once, few, many or a size class.

>TRBV30|-|TRBJ1-1|few|14
TGTGCCTGGAGTGTAAGGGGCGGGAACACTGAAGCTTTCTTT
CAWSVRGGNTEAFF
>TRBV5-1|-|TRBJ2-5|-|16
TGCGCCAGCAGCTTGGCTGGGTCAACCCTCCAAGAGACCCAGTACTTC
CASSLAGSTLQETQYF
>TRBV6-5|-|TRBJ1-2|-|15
TGTGCCAGCAGTTTATGGTCCACTAGTTACTATGGCTACACCTTC
CASSLWSTSYYGYTF
>TRBV5-1|TRBD2|TRBJ2-3|-|16
TGCGCCAGCAGCGCGGGGGGCCAAACTAGCACAGATACGCAGTATTTT
CASSAGGQTSTDTQYF
>TRBV11-3|TRBD2|TRBJ2-7|-|20
TGTGCCAGCAGCTTAGGCGGTGGACTAGTCCTCGGCCCCACCGGATACGAGCAGTACTTC
CASSLGGGLVLGPTGYEQYF
>TRBV27|-|TRBJ2-5|once|11
TGTGCCAGCAGTTTCCGAGAGACCCAGTACTTC
CASSFRETQYF
>TRBV5-1|-|TRBJ2-7|-|14
TGCGCCAGCAGCTTGGGACTTAGCTCCTACGAGCAGTACTTC
CASSLGLSSYEQYF
>TRBV6-6|TRBD2|TRBJ2-7|-|16
TGTGCCAGCAGACTAACTAGCGGGGTCAGCTCCTACGAGCAGTACTTC
CASRLTSGVSSYEQYF
>TRBV5-1|TRBD1|TRBJ1-2|-|14
TGCGCCAGCAGCACCGGGACAGGGACCCTTTTCTACACCTTC
CASSTGTGTLFYTF
>TRBV28|-|TRBJ2-5|-|11
TGTGCCAGCACCAACAAAGAGACCCAGTACTTC
CASTNKETQYF
>TRBV7-9|-|TRBJ2-4|-|13
TGTGCCAGCAGCGATCCTGGGCAGGACATTCAGTACTTC
CASSDPGQDIQYF
>TRBV6-1|TRBD2|TRBJ2-3|-|13
TGTGCCAGCGAAGCGGGAGACACAGATACGCAGTATTTT
CASEAGDTDTQYF
>TRBV6-1|-|TRBJ1-1|-|14
TGTGCCAGCAGTTTGACAGGACCGAACACTGAAGCTTTCTTT
CASSLTGPNTEAFF
>TRBV5-4|TRBD2|TRBJ2-5|-|16
TGTGCCAGCACCGACATGCGGGAGTGGCCCAAAGAGACCCAGTACTTC
CASTDMREWPKETQYF
>TRBV27|-|TRBJ2-2|-|15
TGTGCCAGCAGTTCCGGACCCCACAGGGCCGGGGAGCTGTTTTTT
CASSSGPHRAGELFF
>TRBV18|-|TRBJ1-1|-|12
TGTGCCAGCTCACCACAGGGTTCTGAAGCTTTCTTT
CASSPQGSEAFF
>TRBV18|-|TRBJ1-2|-|15
TGTGCCAGCTCCCCATCCGAGGGGCCAATCTATGGCTACACCTTC
CASSPSEGPIYGYTF
>TRBV6-1|-|TRBJ2-7|-|14
TGTGCCAGCAGAACCGGGACCGCCACCTACGAGCAGTACTTC
CASRTGTATYEQYF
>TRBV29-1|-|TRBJ1-1|-|13
TGCAGCGCCCTTTGGGGAAAGAACACTGAAGCTTTCTTT
CSALWGKNTEAFF
>TRBV7-9|TRBD1|TRBJ1-6|-|16
TGTGCCAGCAGCTTTACAGGGGTCGGGCCTTATTCACCCCTCCACTTT
CASSFTGVGPYSPLHF
>TRBV11-2|TRBD1|TRBJ1-2|-|15
TGTGCCAGCAGTATGGGACAGGGGACGGTCTATGGCTACACCTTC
CASSMGQGTVYGYTF
>TRBV18|-|TRBJ1-2|-|13
TGTGCCAGCTCACCAGGAGGGGAATACGGCTACACCTTC
CASSPGGEYGYTF
>TRBV5-4|TRBD2|TRBJ2-1|-|15
TGTGCCAGCAGCTCGCCGACTAGCGCCAACAATGAGCAGTTCTTC
CASSSPTSANNEQFF
>TRBV27|TRBD2|TRBJ2-5|once|15
TGTGCCAGCAGTTATCTAGCGGGGGGCCAAGAGACCCAGTACTTC
CASSYLAGGQETQYF
>TRBV5-6|TRBD2|TRBJ2-7|-|16
TGTGCCAGCGCCGGTGGCGGACTAGCGGAATCCTACGAGCAGTACTTC
CASAGGGLAESYEQYF
>TRBV29-1|-|TRBJ2-3|-|12
TGCAGCGTTGGGCTGAGCACAGATACGCAGTATTTT
CSVGLSTDTQYF
>TRBV4-1|-|TRBJ2-7|-|12
TGCGCCAGCAGCCCCTCAGGCCAGATACAGTACTTC
CASSPSGQIQYF
>TRBV6-4|TRBD1|TRBJ2-7|-|14
TGTGCCAGCAGCTCCGGGACAGATTCCTACGAGCAGTACTTC
CASSSGTDSYEQYF
>TRBV5-1|-|TRBJ2-1|-|14
TGCGCCAGCAGCTTACAACAGGGTCATAATGAGCAGTTCTTC
CASSLQQGHNEQFF
>TRBV19|-|TRBJ1-1|-|12
TGTGCCAGTAGTATACGAGGGGGTGAAGCTTTCTTT
CASSIRGGEAFF
>TRBV23-1|-|TRBJ2-3|-|19
TGCGCCAGCACCCAAACAACGGGAGAGTCCCATGATATAACAGATACGCAGTATTTT
CASTQTTGESHDITDTQYF